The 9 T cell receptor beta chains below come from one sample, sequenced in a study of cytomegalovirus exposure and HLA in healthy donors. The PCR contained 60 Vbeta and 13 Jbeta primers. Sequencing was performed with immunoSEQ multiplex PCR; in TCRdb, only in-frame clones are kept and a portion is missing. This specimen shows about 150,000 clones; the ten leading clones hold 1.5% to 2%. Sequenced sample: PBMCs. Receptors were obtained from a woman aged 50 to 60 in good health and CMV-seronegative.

The CDR3: CASSSGVMTDTQYF. In DNA, the CDR3 is TGCGCCAGCAGCTCAGGGGTGATGACAGATACGCAGTATTTT. This chain links TRBV5-1 with TRBJ2-3; a weak D match, TRBD1 (6 bases). Trimming left V 3 bases short and J 3 bases short, with 11 bases between. Germline loops: CDR1 SGHRS, CDR2 YFSETQ. This CDR3 contains 14 residues.

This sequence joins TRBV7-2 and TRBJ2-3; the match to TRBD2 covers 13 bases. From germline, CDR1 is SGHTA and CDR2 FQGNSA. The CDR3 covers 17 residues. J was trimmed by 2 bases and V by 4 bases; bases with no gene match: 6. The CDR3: CASSSPTSGGLTDTQYF. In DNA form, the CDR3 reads TGTGCCAGCAGCTCACCGACTAGCGGGGGGCTCACAGATACGCAGTATTTT.

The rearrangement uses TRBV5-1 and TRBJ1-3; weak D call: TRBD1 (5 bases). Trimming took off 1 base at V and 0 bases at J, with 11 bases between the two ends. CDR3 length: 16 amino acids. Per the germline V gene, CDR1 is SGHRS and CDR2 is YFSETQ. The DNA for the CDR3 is TGCGCCAGCAGCTTGATGACAGTTGGCTCTGGAAACACCATATATTTT. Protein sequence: CASSLMTVGSGNTIYF. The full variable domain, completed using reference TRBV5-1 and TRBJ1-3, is KAGVTQTPRYLIKTRGQQVTLSCSPISGHRSVSWYQQTPGQGLQFLFEYFSETQRNKGNFPGRFSGRQFSNSRSEMNVSTLELGDSALYLCASSLMTVGSGNTIYFGEGSWLTVV.

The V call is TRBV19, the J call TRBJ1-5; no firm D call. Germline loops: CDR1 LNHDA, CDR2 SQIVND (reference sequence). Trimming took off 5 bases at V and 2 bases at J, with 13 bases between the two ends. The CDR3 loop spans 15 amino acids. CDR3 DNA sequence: TGTGCCAGTAGTCCCCGGAGGCGGGGCAATCAGCCCCAGCATTTT. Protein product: CASSPRRRGNQPQHF.

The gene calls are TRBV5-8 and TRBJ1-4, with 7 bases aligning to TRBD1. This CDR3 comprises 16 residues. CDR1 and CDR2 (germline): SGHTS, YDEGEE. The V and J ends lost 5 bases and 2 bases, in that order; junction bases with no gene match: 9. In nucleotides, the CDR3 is TGTGCCAGCAGACCCCGACAGGGCCTTACTAATGAAAAACTGTTTTTT. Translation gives CASRPRQGLTNEKLFF.

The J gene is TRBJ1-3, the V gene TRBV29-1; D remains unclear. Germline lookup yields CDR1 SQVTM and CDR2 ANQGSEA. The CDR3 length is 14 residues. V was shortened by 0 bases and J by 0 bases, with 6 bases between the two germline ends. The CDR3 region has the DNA TGCAGCGTTGAAGATAGAAGCTCTGGAAACACCATATATTTT. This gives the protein CSVEDRSSGNTIYF.

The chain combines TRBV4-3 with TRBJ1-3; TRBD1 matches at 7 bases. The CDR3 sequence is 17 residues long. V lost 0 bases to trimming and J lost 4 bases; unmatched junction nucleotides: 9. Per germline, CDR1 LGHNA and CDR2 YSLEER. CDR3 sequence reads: CASSQDLFRTGGNTIYF. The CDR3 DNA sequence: TGCGCCAGCAGCCAAGATCTTTTCCGGACAGGAGGAAACACCATATATTTT.

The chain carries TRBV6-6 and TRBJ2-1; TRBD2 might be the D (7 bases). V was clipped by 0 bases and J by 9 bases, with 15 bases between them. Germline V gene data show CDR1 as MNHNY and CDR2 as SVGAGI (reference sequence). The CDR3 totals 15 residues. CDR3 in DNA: TGTGCCAGCAGTTACTCAACGGGGGGCGGGGTTGAGCAGTTCTTC. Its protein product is CASSYSTGGGVEQFF.

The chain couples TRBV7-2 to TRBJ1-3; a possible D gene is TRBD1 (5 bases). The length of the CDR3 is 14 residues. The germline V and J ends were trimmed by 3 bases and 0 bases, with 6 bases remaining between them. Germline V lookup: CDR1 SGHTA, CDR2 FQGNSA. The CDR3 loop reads CASSFGGSGNTIYF. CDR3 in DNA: TGTGCCAGCAGCTTCGGGGGCTCTGGAAACACCATATATTTT.